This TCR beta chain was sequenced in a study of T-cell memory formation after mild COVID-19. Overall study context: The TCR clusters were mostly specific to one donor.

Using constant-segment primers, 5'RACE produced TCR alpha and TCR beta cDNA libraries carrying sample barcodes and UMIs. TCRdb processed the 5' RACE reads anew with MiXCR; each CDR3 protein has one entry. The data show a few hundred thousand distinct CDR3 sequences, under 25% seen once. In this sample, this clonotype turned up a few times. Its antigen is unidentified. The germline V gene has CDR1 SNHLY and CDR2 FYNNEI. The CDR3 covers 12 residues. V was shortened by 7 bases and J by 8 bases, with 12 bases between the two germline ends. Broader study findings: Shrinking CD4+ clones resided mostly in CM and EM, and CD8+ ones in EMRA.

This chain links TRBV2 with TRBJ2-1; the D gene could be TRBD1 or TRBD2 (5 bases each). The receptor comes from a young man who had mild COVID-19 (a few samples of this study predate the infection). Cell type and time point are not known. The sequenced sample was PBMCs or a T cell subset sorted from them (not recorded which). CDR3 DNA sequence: TGTGCCAGCAAAGGGGACGGCGATGAGCAGTTCTTC. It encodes CASKGDGDEQFF.